This T cell receptor (beta chain) comes out of a study of blood T cell repertoires in COVID-19 (dated by TCRdb to the early 2020s). Broadly, across the study: The collaborator samples originated in the United States, Italy and Spain and spanned the acute and convalescent phases of COVID-19. The material from the prospective study consisted of cDNA or gDNA derived from T cells, B-cell-depleted T cells, or PBMCs. Deeply sampled blood TCRbeta repertoires from subjects exposed to, actively infected with, or recovered from COVID-19 were included in the dataset. The repertoires were made available in a free public database intended to serve as a resource for research on the immune response to SARS-CoV-2. Samples were obtained from the ongoing ImmuneRACE study (first 160 participants) and from 950 to 1,500 subjects provided by 6 global collaborators. Nearly every sample came with metadata listing a de-identified subject ID, COVID-19 status, age in years and sex. Where available, HLA class I and class II types were taken from metadata supplied by the sample provider and were not determined by assay-based typing. General conclusions and limits of the study: The quantity of clinical and demographic metadata differed by source and by participant and was supplied without curation.

V ends up 2 bases short and J 2 bases short, with an unmatched junction base count of 8. Counted from cysteine to phenylalanine, this CDR3 has 17 amino acids. Of the read, only the CDR3 DNA is kept; its 51 bases are in frame from base 1. The CDR1 and CDR2 encoded by the germline V gene (reference sequence) are SGHKS and YYEKEE. Points on this clone: Its target antigen remains unknown. The input lacks base qualities; no much larger clone sits a single base away.

TCRbeta CDR3 regions were amplified from genomic DNA by means of the immunoSEQ Assay, a bias-controlled multiplex PCR. Processing in the source paper ran as follows. The number of nucleated cells in each sample was estimated by amplification of reference gene primers within the assay. Sequence reads were collapsed and filtered to measure the absolute abundance of every unique TCRbeta CDR3 rearrangement. For each sample, productive Simpson clonality was calculated as the square root of Simpson's diversity index across productive rearrangements. TCRdb's version of the immuneACCESS table is confined to in-frame rearrangements and falls short of the full clone set. An unresolved V gene accounts for under half of the shortfall where checked; the remainder is of unknown origin. V and J calls and clone size follow that table, whereas D and trimming were derived from the DNA. The sample profile shows 140,000 or so clones; more than 60% of them were found once. Roughly 15% of the sample goes to the ten largest clones.

The collaborating institutions used their own protocols to collect whole blood in K2EDTA tubes. Collaborator samples were shipped for TCRbeta analysis as frozen whole blood, isolated PBMCs, or DNA extracted from either sample type. This sequence originates from a man aged 45-65 years with acute or convalescent COVID-19. Input material: peripheral blood. The V gene is TRBV5-5 and the J gene is TRBJ2-3; 10 nucleotides in the junction match TRBD2. The CDR3 region has the sequence CASSFFQRGGLTDTQYF. The nucleotide sequence reads TGTGCCAGCAGCTTCTTCCAGCGGGGGGGCCTCACAGATACGCAGTATTTT.